This entry lists 12 T cell receptor beta chains sequenced from one sample in a study of identical twins. TCRdb re-analysed the 5' RACE reads in MiXCR, keeping a single row per CDR3 protein. Of 500,000 to 550,000 distinct CDR3 sequences in the sample, more than 20% are singletons; the top ten hold 0.4% to 0.6%. Separately, the same data were catalogued under a study of yellow fever vaccine responses in identical twins.

Sample: CD4+ T cells sorted from blood. These receptors were collected from a woman under 30 in good health.

CDR3 DNA: TGTGCTAGTGGTTTCGCGGGAGCTAAAAATGAGCAGTTCTTC. This encodes CASGFAGAKNEQFF. V gene TRBV12-5 combines with J gene TRBJ2-1, with 7 bases fitting TRBD2. V shed 3 bases and J 7 bases; nucleotides not matched to a gene: 6. Germline assignment: CDR1 LGHNT and CDR2 FRNRAP. This CDR3 spans 14 amino acids.

This clonotype was counted once. This rearrangement joins TRBV7-9 to TRBJ1-2; 7 nucleotides match TRBD1. V was pared by 5 bases and J by 4 bases, with 4 bases of the junction left unmatched. CDR3 length: 13 amino acids. CDR1 is SEHNR, CDR2 FQNEAQ, per germline (reference sequence). CDR3 sequence (DNA): TGTGCCAGCAGCGAAAGGGACAGCTATGGCTACACCTTC. Residues: CASSERDSYGYTF.

The chain uses TRBV6-1 and TRBJ1-2; tentative D call: TRBD1 (6 bases). The CDR3 is 13 residues long. Germline CDR1 is MNHNS and CDR2 is SASEGT. Trimming shortened V by 7 bases and J by 0 bases, and 9 bases separated the two germline ends. The CDR3 nucleotides are TGTGCCAGCAATAACAGGGCTAACTATGGCTACACCTTC. Amino acids: CASNNRANYGYTF.

V and J are TRBV20-1 and TRBJ2-1; 11 positions agree with TRBD2. From germline, CDR1 is DFQATT and CDR2 SNEGSKA (reference sequence). The V segment lost 3 bases and the J segment 7 bases; nucleotides outside the gene matches: 11. This CDR3 is 16 amino acids long. The CDR3 protein is CSARPVSSGGTNEQFF. DNA for the CDR3: TGCAGTGCTAGGCCGGTTTCTAGCGGGGGGACAAATGAGCAGTTCTTC.

The chain is built from TRBV15 and TRBJ2-7, with TRBD2 identical over 11 bases. The CDR3 is 15 amino acids. V lost 8 bases, J lost 3 bases, and 9 bases stayed unmatched. CDR1 and CDR2 (germline): LNHNV, YYDKDF (reference sequence). CDR3 region: CATGKTSGNHYEQYF. CDR3 nucleotides: TGTGCCACCGGAAAGACTAGCGGGAACCACTACGAGCAGTACTTC.

This clonotype appeared a few times. The chain couples TRBV7-6 to TRBJ2-1; D unresolved. Germline CDR1 reads SGHVS; CDR2 reads FNYEAQ. The CDR3 contains 13 residues. The germline V and J ends were trimmed by 0 bases and 5 bases, with 5 bases remaining between them. Here the CDR3 DNA reads TGTGCCAGCAGCTTAGCAGCCCACAATGAGCAGTTCTTC. It codes for CASSLAAHNEQFF.

This clonotype has only a few counts. CDR3 in DNA: TGTGCCAGCATCCGGACAGGGCTTAAAAAAAACTACAATGAGCAGTTCTTC. Translated, it gives CASIRTGLKKNYNEQFF. The chain joins TRBV2 to TRBJ2-1; 8 bases fit TRBD1. CDR1 SNHLY and CDR2 FYNNEI come from the germline V gene. The CDR3 runs 17 residues. V gave up 7 bases and J gave up 3 bases; unmatched junction bases: 14. Filled out from reference TRBV2 and TRBJ2-1, the complete variable domain reads EPEVTQTPSHQVTQMGQEVILRCVPISNHLYFYWYRQILGQKVEFLVSFYNNEISEKSEIFDDQFSVERPDGSNFTLKIRSTKLEDSAMYFCASIRTGLKKNYNEQFFGPGTRLTVL.

The sample holds a few counts of this clonotype. The chain has TRBV2 and TRBJ2-1; 8 positions agree with TRBD2. Germline V lookup: CDR1 SNHLY, CDR2 FYNNEI. V lost 8 bases and J lost 1; bases outside the gene matches: 10. This CDR3 has 16 residues. CDR3 DNA sequence: TGTGCCAGCGGGCGAAACCGGGGGGGGTCCTACAATGAGCAGTTCTTC. Protein: CASGRNRGGSYNEQFF.

V is TRBV10-3 and J is TRBJ2-1, with D perhaps TRBD2 (7 bases). The CDR3 has 17 residues. V was trimmed by 2 bases and J by 3 bases, leaving 17 bases between them. Germline V gene data show CDR1 as ENHRY and CDR2 as SYGVKD. The CDR3 spells CAISERGATSSYNEQFF. CDR3 coding DNA: TGTGCCATCAGTGAGAGGGGGGCGACTAGCAGCTACAATGAGCAGTTCTTC.

A few counts support this clonotype. The gene calls are TRBV5-1 and TRBJ2-3; possibly TRBD2 for D (7 bases). V was cut by 4 bases and J by 4 bases, with 13 bases left in between. The germline CDR1 and CDR2 sequences are SGHRS and YFSETQ. The CDR3 extends over 14 amino acids. The CDR3 nucleotides are TGCGCCAGCAGCCTGACGGGGGGCGCAGATACGCAGTATTTT. It yields the protein CASSLTGGADTQYF.

This clonotype turned up a few times. This chain connects TRBV6-1 to TRBJ2-6; 7 nucleotides align to TRBD1. V trimming: 7 bases; J trimming: 4 bases; junction bases outside the gene matches: 13. The CDR3 spans 17 residues. The germline V gene has CDR1 MNHNS and CDR2 SASEGT. The CDR3 sequence is CASNPTGLKSGANVLTF. The CDR3 bases are TGTGCCAGCAACCCGACAGGGTTAAAGTCGGGGGCCAACGTCCTGACTTTC.

This clonotype was counted between two and nine times. V is TRBV20-1 and J is TRBJ1-5; no firm D call. CDR3 length: 13 amino acids. In germline, CDR1 is DFQATT, CDR2 SNEGSKA (reference sequence). With 3 bases removed from V and 3 bases from J, the gap between germline ends came to 9 bases. The CDR3: CSASGLNNQPQHF. In nucleotides, the CDR3 is TGCAGTGCTAGTGGGCTAAACAATCAGCCCCAGCATTTT.